This TCR beta chain was identified in a study of T-cell memory formation after mild COVID-19. This clonotype was seen many times. This CDR3 has 14 residues. CDR1 SGHTA and CDR2 FQGNSA come from the germline V gene. Deletions cut 7 bases from V and 0 bases from J, with 11 bases between. MiXCR, run by TCRdb on the 5' RACE reads, gives a single entry per CDR3 protein. The top ten clones hold approximately 22% of a sample with almost 350,000 distinct CDR3 sequences, roughly 20% of them seen once. This chain uses TRBV7-2 with TRBJ2-3; D possibly corresponds to TRBD2 (5 bases). The sequence derives from a young man who had mild COVID-19 (a few samples of this study predate the infection). Cell type and time point are not known. The sequencing sample was made of PBMCs or a T cell subset sorted from them (not recorded which). Written as DNA, the CDR3 is TGTGCCAGCAACGGACTTCCTAGCACAGATACGCAGTATTTT. It yields the protein CASNGLPSTDTQYF.